This entry features one T cell receptor beta chain sequence. The authors' processing: Amplification from reference gene primers served as the basis for estimated nucleated cell counts. Assay used: immunoSEQ multiplex PCR; TCRdb lists only in-frame clones, some missing. The V and J calls and clone size were taken over from that table, and D and trimming were inferred from the DNA. The sample holds tens of thousands of clones, around 82% seen once. V trimming: 6 bases; J trimming: 0 bases; junction bases outside the gene matches: 4. Germline V gene sequence: CDR1 LNHDA, CDR2 SQIVND (reference sequence). This CDR3 comprises 15 residues. This sample was taken from a study of blood T cell repertoires in COVID-19. Turning to the study itself: Samples of COVID-19 (acute and convalescent) were obtained from the United States, Italy and Spain. Sources were T cells, B-cell-depleted T cells, or PBMCs; the material itself was cDNA or gDNA.

The source material was peripheral blood. The origin of this receptor is an older man with active COVID-19. The rearrangement links TRBV19 to TRBJ1-4, with 7 positions matching TRBD1. CDR3 nucleotide sequence: TGTGCCAGTAGCAAAGACAGGGCAACTAATGAAAAACTGTTTTTT. Translation: CASSKDRATNEKLFF.